This TCR beta chain was captured by sequencing in a study of identical twins. This CDR3 is 16 amino acids long. Unmatched junction bases numbered 5, after V lost 1 base and J lost 2 bases. Germline lookup yields CDR1 DFQATT and CDR2 SNEGSKA (reference sequence). TCRdb re-called the 5' RACE reads with MiXCR, one entry per CDR3 protein. The sample contains roughly 490,000 distinct CDR3 sequences, around 15% of which appear only once. Separately, the same data were catalogued under a study of yellow fever vaccine responses in identical twins.

The TCR originated in a woman under 30 in good health. The V call is TRBV20-1, the J call TRBJ2-1; TRBD2 agrees at 10 bases. Source material: CD4+ T cells sorted from blood. The CDR3 sequence: CSARAPTSGAYNEQFF. CDR3 in DNA: TGCAGTGCTAGAGCTCCTACTAGCGGGGCCTACAATGAGCAGTTCTTC.